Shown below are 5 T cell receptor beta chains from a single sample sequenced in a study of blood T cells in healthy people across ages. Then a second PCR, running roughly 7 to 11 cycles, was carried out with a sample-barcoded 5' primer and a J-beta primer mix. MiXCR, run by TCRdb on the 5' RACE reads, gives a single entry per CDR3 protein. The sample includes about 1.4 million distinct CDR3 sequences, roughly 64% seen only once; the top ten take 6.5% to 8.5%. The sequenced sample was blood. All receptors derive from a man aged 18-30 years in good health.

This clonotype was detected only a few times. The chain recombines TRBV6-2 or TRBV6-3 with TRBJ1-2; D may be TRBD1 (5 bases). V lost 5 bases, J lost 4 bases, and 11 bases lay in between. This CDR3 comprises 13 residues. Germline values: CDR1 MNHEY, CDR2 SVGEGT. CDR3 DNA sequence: TGTGCCAGCAGTGACGGGGGGGGCTATGGCTACACCTTC. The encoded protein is CASSDGGGYGYTF.

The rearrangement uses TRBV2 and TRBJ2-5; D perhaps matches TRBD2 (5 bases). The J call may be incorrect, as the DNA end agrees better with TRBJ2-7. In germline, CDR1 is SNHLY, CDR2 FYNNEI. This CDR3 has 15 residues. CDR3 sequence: CASSDPRGRTFEQYF. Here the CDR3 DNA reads TGTGCCAGCAGCGACCCCCGGGGTAGGACTTTCGAGCAGTACTTC.

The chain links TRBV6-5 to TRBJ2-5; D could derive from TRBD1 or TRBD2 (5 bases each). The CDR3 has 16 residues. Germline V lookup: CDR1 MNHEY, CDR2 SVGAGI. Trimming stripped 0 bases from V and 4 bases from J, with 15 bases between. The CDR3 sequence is CASSYSTSGLGETQYF. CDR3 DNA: TGTGCCAGCAGTTACTCGACGTCGGGGCTCGGAGAGACCCAGTACTTC.

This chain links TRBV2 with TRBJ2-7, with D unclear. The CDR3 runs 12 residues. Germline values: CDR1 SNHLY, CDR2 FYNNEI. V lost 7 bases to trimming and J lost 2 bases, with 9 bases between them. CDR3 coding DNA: TGTGCCAGCAAGTACGGACCCTACGAGCAGTACTTC. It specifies CASKYGPYEQYF.

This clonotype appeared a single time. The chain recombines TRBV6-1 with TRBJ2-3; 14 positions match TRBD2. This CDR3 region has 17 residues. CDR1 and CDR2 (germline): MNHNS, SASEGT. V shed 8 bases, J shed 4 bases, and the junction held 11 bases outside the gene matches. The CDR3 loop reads CASPTSGREGVADTQYF. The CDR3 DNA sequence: TGTGCCAGCCCGACTAGCGGGAGGGAAGGGGTTGCAGATACGCAGTATTTT.